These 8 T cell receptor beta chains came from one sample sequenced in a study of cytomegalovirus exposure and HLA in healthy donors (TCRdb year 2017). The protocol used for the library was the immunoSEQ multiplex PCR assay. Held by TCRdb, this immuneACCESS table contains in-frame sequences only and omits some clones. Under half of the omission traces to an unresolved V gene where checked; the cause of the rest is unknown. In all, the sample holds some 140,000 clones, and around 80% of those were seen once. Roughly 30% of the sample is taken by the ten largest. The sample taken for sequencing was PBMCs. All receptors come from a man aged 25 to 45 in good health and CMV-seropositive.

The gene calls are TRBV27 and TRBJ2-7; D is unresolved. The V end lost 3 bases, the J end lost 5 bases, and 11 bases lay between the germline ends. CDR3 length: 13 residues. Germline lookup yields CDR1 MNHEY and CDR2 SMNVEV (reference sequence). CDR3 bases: TGTGCCAGCAGTTTTTGGCCCCTTGACGAGCAGTACTTC. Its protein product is CASSFWPLDEQYF.

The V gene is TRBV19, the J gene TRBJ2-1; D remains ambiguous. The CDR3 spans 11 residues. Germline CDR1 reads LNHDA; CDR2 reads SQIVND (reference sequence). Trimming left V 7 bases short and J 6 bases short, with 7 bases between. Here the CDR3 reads CASTKSNEQFF. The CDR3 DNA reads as TGTGCCAGTACGAAGAGCAATGAGCAGTTCTTC.

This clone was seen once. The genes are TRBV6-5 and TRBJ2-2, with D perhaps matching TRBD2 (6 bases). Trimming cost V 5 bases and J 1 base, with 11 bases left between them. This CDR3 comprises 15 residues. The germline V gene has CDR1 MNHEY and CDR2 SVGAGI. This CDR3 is CASSPPGVNTGELFF. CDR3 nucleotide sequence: TGTGCCAGCAGTCCCCCGGGGGTGAACACCGGGGAGCTGTTTTTT.

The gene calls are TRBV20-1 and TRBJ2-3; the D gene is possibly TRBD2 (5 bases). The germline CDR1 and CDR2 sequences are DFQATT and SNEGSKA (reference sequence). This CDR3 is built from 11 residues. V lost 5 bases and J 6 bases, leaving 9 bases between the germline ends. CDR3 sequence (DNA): TGCAGTGCTTACGGCGGGGATACGCAGTATTTT. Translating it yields CSAYGGDTQYF.

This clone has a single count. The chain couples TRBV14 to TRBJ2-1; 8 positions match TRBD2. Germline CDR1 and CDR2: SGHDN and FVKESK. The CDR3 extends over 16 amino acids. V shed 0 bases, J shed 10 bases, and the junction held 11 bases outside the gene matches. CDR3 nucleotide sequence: TGTGCCAGCAGCCAAGAAGGTATAAAACTAGCGGAAGAGCAGTTCTTC. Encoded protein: CASSQEGIKLAEEQFF.

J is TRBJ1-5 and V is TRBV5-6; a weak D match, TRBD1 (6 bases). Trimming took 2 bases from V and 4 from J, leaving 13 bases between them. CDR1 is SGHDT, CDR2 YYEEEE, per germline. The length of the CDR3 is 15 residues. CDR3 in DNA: TGTGCCAGCAGCTTTTCCGGGACACAAAATCAGCCCCAGCATTTT. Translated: CASSFSGTQNQPQHF.

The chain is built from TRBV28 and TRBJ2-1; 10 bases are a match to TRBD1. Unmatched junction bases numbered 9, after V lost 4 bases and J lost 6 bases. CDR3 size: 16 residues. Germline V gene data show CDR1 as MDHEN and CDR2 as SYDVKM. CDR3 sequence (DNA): TGTGCCAGCAGTTCCGGGACAGGGGATAATTTCAATGAGCAGTTCTTC. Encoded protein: CASSSGTGDNFNEQFF.

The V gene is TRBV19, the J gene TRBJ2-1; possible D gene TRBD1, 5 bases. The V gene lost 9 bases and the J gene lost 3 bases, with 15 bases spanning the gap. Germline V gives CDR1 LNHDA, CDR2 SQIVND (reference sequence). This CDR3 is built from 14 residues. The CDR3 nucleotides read TGTGCCAGCGCTGGGCAGGGTTACTACAATGAGCAGTTCTTC. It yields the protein CASAGQGYYNEQFF.